The clone carrying this TCR beta chain was seen more than once but under ten times. Its antigen is undetermined. Patients who underwent sequencing had shown CD8+CD57+ cell expansion by flow cytometry. The data derive from a study of CD8+CD57+ T cells in acquired aplastic anemia. V lost 3 bases and J 3 bases, leaving 15 bases between the germline ends. CDR3 length: 15 amino acids. The V gene's germline CDR1 is SNHLY and CDR2 FYNNEI. Study observations and caveats: No significant difference in CD8+ Simpson's diversity was found between patients and controls. Over 25 shared CD8+ CDR3s appeared highly expressed within patients' immunodominant clones.

Template material for TCR beta VDJ and CDR3 profiling consisted of genomic DNA. TCRdb fed the reads into MiXCR, producing one record per CDR3 protein. The sample lists 200,000 to 300,000 distinct CDR3 sequences, about 44% seen once, with 6.5% to 8% in the top ten. The clonotype was recovered from a human donor with aplastic anemia. Sequenced: sorted CD4+, CD8+, or CD8+CD57+ T cells (not recorded which) from PBMCs. The V call is TRBV2, the J call TRBJ2-7; D remains ambiguous. The DNA of the CDR3 is TGTGCCAGCAGTGAGGCTCGAGGACCCTACTACGAGCAGTACTTC. This gives the protein CASSEARGPYYEQYF.